The rows below give T cell receptor beta chains drawn from one sample of a study of blood T cells in healthy people across ages. Each CDR3 protein gets one entry after TCRdb re-called the 5' RACE reads with MiXCR. Of more than 900,000 distinct CDR3 sequences listed, 25% to 35% are singletons. These data also featured in a second study, about T cells of mothers and their children.

Sample: blood. The receptor source for this set is a woman aged 40 to 50 in good health. Each CDR3 is given with its conserved first and last residue. Each record gives: CDR3 protein, CDR3 DNA, J gene, clone size, V gene, D gene. The D gene is left open where the match is weak. Some rows have no size entry. The others give once, few or many, or a class for an expanded clone.

CDR3: CASSHTQRGSWNEQFF
DNA: TGTGCCAGCAGCCACACCCAGCGGGGGAGCTGGAATGAGCAGTTCTTC
J: TRBJ2-1
size: -
V: TRBV3-1
D: TRBD2

CDR3: CASSYSLAGGAWETQYF
DNA: TGTGCCAGCAGTTACTCCTTAGCGGGGGGCGCCTGGGAGACCCAGTACTTC
J: TRBJ2-5
size: many
V: TRBV6-6
D: TRBD2

CDR3: CATSRDHKGDEKLFF
DNA: TGTGCCACCAGCAGAGACCATAAAGGTGATGAAAAACTGTTTTTT
J: TRBJ1-4
size: many
V: TRBV15
D: -

CDR3: CASCYVAGGLTDTQYF
DNA: TGTGCCAGCTGTTACGTAGCGGGGGGGTTGACAGATACGCAGTATTTT
J: TRBJ2-3
size: -
V: TRBV6-5
D: TRBD2

CDR3: CASSGLAGNYEQFF
DNA: TGTGCCAGCTCCGGACTAGCGGGGAACTACGAGCAGTTCTTC
J: TRBJ2-1
size: -
V: TRBV3-1
D: TRBD2

CDR3: CASSYQGYGSSYNEQFF
DNA: TGTGCCAGCAGCTACCAGGGGTACGGGAGCTCCTACAATGAGCAGTTCTTC
J: TRBJ2-1
size: -
V: TRBV11-1
D: -

CDR3: CSTTVLGEQFF
DNA: TGCAGTACTACTGTCCTCGGAGAGCAGTTCTTC
J: TRBJ2-1
size: -
V: TRBV20-1
D: -

CDR3: CATSDHRQGGYGYTF
DNA: TGTGCCACCAGTGACCACCGACAGGGAGGTTATGGCTACACCTTC
J: TRBJ1-2
size: few
V: TRBV24-1
D: TRBD1

CDR3: CASSPYRGRGGYTF
DNA: TGTGCCAGCAGCCCGTACAGGGGTCGCGGGGGCTACACCTTC
J: TRBJ1-2
size: -
V: TRBV7-3
D: TRBD1

CDR3: CSASNRGKYSNQPQHF
DNA: TGCAGTGCTAGCAACAGGGGGAAATATAGCAATCAGCCCCAGCATTTT
J: TRBJ1-5
size: few
V: TRBV20-1
D: TRBD1

CDR3: CASEGANYGYTF
DNA: TGTGCCAGCGAGGGGGCTAACTATGGCTACACCTTC
J: TRBJ1-2
size: -
V: TRBV9
D: -

CDR3: CASSMSGVPRSGANVLTF
DNA: TGTGCCAGTAGTATGAGTGGGGTCCCACGCTCTGGGGCCAACGTCCTGACTTTC
J: TRBJ2-6
size: -
V: TRBV19
D: -

CDR3: CASSLGYSTNYGYTF
DNA: TGTGCCAGCAGCTTAGGCTACAGCACTAACTATGGCTACACCTTC
J: TRBJ1-2
size: many
V: TRBV7-2
D: -

CDR3: CASSYRTAYGYTF
DNA: TGTGCCAGCAGTTACCGGACAGCCTATGGCTACACCTTC
J: TRBJ1-2
size: -
V: TRBV6-6
D: -

CDR3: CASSQITGGPREAFF
DNA: TGCGCCAGCAGCCAGATCACAGGGGGGCCCCGGGAAGCTTTCTTT
J: TRBJ1-1
size: few
V: TRBV4-3
D: TRBD1

CDR3: CASTQAGWAGDQPQHF
DNA: TGTGCCAGCACCCAGGCGGGTTGGGCTGGGGATCAGCCCCAGCATTTT
J: TRBJ1-5
size: -
V: TRBV6-1
D: -

CDR3: CSARRDLSLYEQYF
DNA: TGCAGTGCTCGCCGGGACCTCTCTCTCTACGAGCAGTACTTC
J: TRBJ2-7
size: few
V: TRBV20-1
D: -

CDR3: CASSSGGAGNSPLHF
DNA: TGTGCCAGCAGCTCAGGGGGCGCAGGCAATTCACCCCTCCACTTT
J: TRBJ1-6
size: few
V: TRBV7-2
D: TRBD1